This is a list of T cell receptor beta chains from one sample in a study of Ad26.COV2.S vaccination and SARS-CoV-2 variants. TCRdb's copy holds only in-frame clones and misses some; the assay was immunoSEQ multiplex PCR. The data contain roughly 350,000 clones, more than 85% of them seen just once; the ten biggest clones take up around 5.3%. This sample comprised peripheral blood, obtained in a trial of Ad26.COV2.S vaccine versus placebo. The source of these receptors is a person aged 18-65 years who received the Ad26.COV2.S COVID-19 vaccine or a placebo. Each CDR3 is given with its conserved first and last residue. D genes are given only for firm matches. Only some rows state a clone size, as once, few, many or a class for expanded clones.

v_gene: TRBV4-1; j_gene: TRBJ1-1; d_gene: -; abundance: -; CDR3aa: CASSQRQNLEAFF; CDR3nt: TGCGCCAGCAGCCAACGACAGAATCTTGAAGCTTTCTTT
v_gene: TRBV19; j_gene: TRBJ2-7; d_gene: -; abundance: -; CDR3aa: CASSPQAGIPAYEQYF; CDR3nt: TGTGCCAGTAGTCCTCAGGCGGGGATACCGGCCTACGAGCAGTACTTC
v_gene: TRBV5-6; j_gene: TRBJ2-7; d_gene: -; abundance: -; CDR3aa: CASSPLGGVGEQYF; CDR3nt: TGTGCCAGCAGCCCCTTGGGTGGGGTAGGCGAGCAGTACTTC
v_gene: TRBV7-2; j_gene: TRBJ1-6; d_gene: -; abundance: -; CDR3aa: CASSLGPNSPLHF; CDR3nt: TGTGCCAGCAGCTTGGGACCCAATTCACCCCTCCACTTT
v_gene: TRBV28; j_gene: TRBJ1-5; d_gene: TRBD1; abundance: -; CDR3aa: CASRGQGAVNQPQHF; CDR3nt: TGTGCCAGCAGAGGACAGGGGGCCGTGAATCAGCCCCAGCATTTT
v_gene: TRBV28; j_gene: TRBJ2-7; d_gene: TRBD1; abundance: -; CDR3aa: CATRRTGGKQYF; CDR3nt: TGTGCCACCCGCCGGACAGGGGGAAAGCAGTACTTC
v_gene: TRBV9; j_gene: TRBJ2-7; d_gene: -; abundance: once; CDR3aa: CASSVGDSSYEQYF; CDR3nt: TGTGCCAGCAGCGTAGGAGACAGTTCCTACGAGCAGTACTTC
v_gene: TRBV5-1; j_gene: TRBJ1-3; d_gene: TRBD1; abundance: -; CDR3aa: CASSKTGTESGNTIYF; CDR3nt: TGCGCCAGCAGCAAGACAGGGACGGAGTCCGGAAACACCATATATTTT
v_gene: TRBV4-3; j_gene: TRBJ2-7; d_gene: -; abundance: -; CDR3aa: CASSQDTGRGSSYEQYF; CDR3nt: TGCGCCAGCAGCCAAGATACGGGACGGGGGAGCTCCTACGAGCAGTACTTC
v_gene: TRBV10-1; j_gene: TRBJ2-4; d_gene: -; abundance: -; CDR3aa: CASSEPGAAKNIQYF; CDR3nt: TGCGCCAGCAGTGAGCCGGGGGCGGCCAAAAACATTCAGTACTTC
v_gene: TRBV27; j_gene: TRBJ2-1; d_gene: TRBD2; abundance: -; CDR3aa: CASSLGGTGNEQFF; CDR3nt: TGTGCCAGCAGTCTGGGGGGGACCGGCAATGAGCAGTTCTTC
v_gene: TRBV14; j_gene: TRBJ2-7; d_gene: TRBD2; abundance: -; CDR3aa: CASSQEMVAGASYEQYF; CDR3nt: TGTGCCAGCAGCCAAGAAATGGTAGCGGGGGCCTCCTACGAGCAGTACTTC
v_gene: TRBV29-1; j_gene: TRBJ2-5; d_gene: -; abundance: -; CDR3aa: CSVYKDARQETQYF; CDR3nt: TGCAGCGTGTATAAGGACGCGAGGCAAGAGACCCAGTACTTC
v_gene: TRBV11-3; j_gene: TRBJ2-1; d_gene: -; abundance: -; CDR3aa: CASSLGLGNEQFF; CDR3nt: TGTGCCAGCAGCCTAGGATTAGGTAATGAGCAGTTCTTC
v_gene: TRBV6-1; j_gene: TRBJ2-5; d_gene: -; abundance: -; CDR3aa: CASSEAPAGVTETQYF; CDR3nt: TGTGCCAGCAGTGAAGCACCGGCAGGGGTAACAGAGACCCAGTACTTC
v_gene: TRBV2; j_gene: TRBJ1-4; d_gene: -; abundance: -; CDR3aa: CASRAQNEKLFF; CDR3nt: TGTGCCAGCCGGGCCCAAAATGAAAAACTGTTTTTT
v_gene: TRBV4-2; j_gene: TRBJ2-1; d_gene: -; abundance: -; CDR3aa: CASSHVRDGGIYNEQFF; CDR3nt: TGTGCCAGCAGCCACGTCCGAGACGGGGGAATATACAATGAGCAGTTCTTC
v_gene: TRBV29-1; j_gene: TRBJ1-3; d_gene: -; abundance: -; CDR3aa: CSVDQTGLGNTIYF; CDR3nt: TGCAGCGTTGACCAGACAGGATTAGGAAACACCATATATTTT
v_gene: TRBV28; j_gene: TRBJ2-1; d_gene: TRBD1; abundance: -; CDR3aa: CASSLAPPRGPFSNEQFF; CDR3nt: TGTGCCAGCAGTTTGGCCCCCCCCAGGGGGCCTTTTAGCAATGAGCAGTTCTTC
v_gene: TRBV29-1; j_gene: TRBJ2-1; d_gene: TRBD2; abundance: -; CDR3aa: CSVEQGPRGGEQFF; CDR3nt: TGCAGCGTTGAGCAGGGACCTCGGGGGGGTGAGCAGTTCTTC
v_gene: TRBV28; j_gene: TRBJ1-6; d_gene: -; abundance: -; CDR3aa: CASSWTDYNSPLHF; CDR3nt: TGTGCCAGCAGTTGGACTGACTATAATTCACCCCTCCACTTT
v_gene: TRBV3-1/TRBV3-2; j_gene: TRBJ1-4; d_gene: TRBD1; abundance: few; CDR3aa: CASSQGTGEAEKLFF; CDR3nt: TGTGCCAGCAGCCAAGGGACAGGGGAGGCTGAAAAACTGTTTTTT
v_gene: TRBV19; j_gene: TRBJ2-1; d_gene: TRBD2; abundance: -; CDR3aa: CASSPTSGVFSYNEQFF; CDR3nt: TGTGCCAGTAGTCCTACTAGCGGGGTATTCTCCTACAATGAGCAGTTCTTC
v_gene: TRBV28; j_gene: TRBJ1-4; d_gene: TRBD1; abundance: -; CDR3aa: CASSSGGQRNEKLFF; CDR3nt: TGTGCCAGCAGCTCCGGGGGACAGCGTAATGAAAAACTGTTTTTT
v_gene: TRBV30; j_gene: TRBJ2-7; d_gene: -; abundance: once; CDR3aa: CAWSRDGSYEQYF; CDR3nt: TGTGCCTGGAGTAGGGACGGATCCTACGAGCAGTACTTC
v_gene: TRBV7-2; j_gene: TRBJ1-2; d_gene: -; abundance: -; CDR3aa: CASTQRDRQYGGYTF; CDR3nt: TGTGCCAGCACCCAGCGGGACCGCCAATATGGAGGCTACACCTTC
v_gene: TRBV10-1; j_gene: TRBJ2-2; d_gene: -; abundance: few; CDR3aa: CASSALASKTGELFF; CDR3nt: TGCGCCAGCAGTGCACTAGCTTCGAAAACCGGGGAGCTGTTTTTT
v_gene: TRBV7-2; j_gene: TRBJ2-3; d_gene: TRBD2; abundance: -; CDR3aa: CASSDRLAGGLDTQYF; CDR3nt: TGTGCCAGCAGCGATCGACTAGCGGGGGGGCTAGATACGCAGTATTTT
v_gene: TRBV28; j_gene: TRBJ2-2; d_gene: -; abundance: -; CDR3aa: CASTFGTFLSNTGELFF; CDR3nt: TGTGCCAGCACCTTCGGGACGTTTCTTTCGAACACCGGGGAGCTGTTTTTT
v_gene: TRBV5-6; j_gene: TRBJ1-2; d_gene: TRBD1; abundance: once; CDR3aa: CASSTPGQKVHGYTF; CDR3nt: TGTGCCAGCAGCACACCGGGACAGAAAGTTCATGGCTACACCTTC
v_gene: TRBV5-1; j_gene: TRBJ2-1; d_gene: -; abundance: -; CDR3aa: CASSLGRGDPFF; CDR3nt: TGCGCCAGCAGCTTGGGTAGGGGGGACCCGTTCTTC
v_gene: TRBV6-1; j_gene: TRBJ1-2; d_gene: TRBD1; abundance: -; CDR3aa: CASSLGQGKNYGYTF; CDR3nt: TGTGCCAGCAGTTTGGGACAGGGCAAGAACTATGGCTACACCTTC
v_gene: TRBV29-1; j_gene: TRBJ2-7; d_gene: TRBD1; abundance: -; CDR3aa: CSVEGTAYEQYF; CDR3nt: TGCAGCGTTGAGGGGACAGCCTACGAGCAGTACTTC
v_gene: TRBV19; j_gene: TRBJ2-6; d_gene: -; abundance: -; CDR3aa: CASSIAVNSGANVLTF; CDR3nt: TGTGCCAGTAGTATTGCGGTAAACTCTGGGGCCAACGTCCTGACTTTC
v_gene: TRBV29-1; j_gene: TRBJ1-1; d_gene: -; abundance: -; CDR3aa: CSVEEWTEAFF; CDR3nt: TGCAGCGTTGAGGAGTGGACTGAAGCTTTCTTT
v_gene: TRBV7-9; j_gene: TRBJ1-2; d_gene: TRBD1; abundance: -; CDR3aa: CASSFRDRGQGGYTF; CDR3nt: TGTGCCAGCAGCTTTAGGGACAGGGGGCAAGGTGGCTACACCTTC
v_gene: TRBV19; j_gene: TRBJ2-7; d_gene: -; abundance: -; CDR3aa: CASSIGRLGEQYF; CDR3nt: TGTGCCAGTAGTATTGGCCGCCTTGGGGAGCAGTACTTC
v_gene: TRBV2; j_gene: TRBJ1-3; d_gene: -; abundance: few; CDR3aa: CASSRTVSGNTIYF; CDR3nt: TGTGCCAGCAGTAGGACGGTATCTGGAAACACCATATATTTT
v_gene: TRBV9; j_gene: TRBJ2-7; d_gene: TRBD2; abundance: -; CDR3aa: CASSTRTSGGIHEQYF; CDR3nt: TGTGCCAGCAGCACCAGGACTAGCGGGGGGATCCACGAGCAGTACTTC
v_gene: TRBV7-2; j_gene: TRBJ1-4; d_gene: -; abundance: once; CDR3aa: CASSSGQAKLFF; CDR3nt: TGTGCCAGCAGTTCGGGTCAAGCCAAACTGTTTTTT
v_gene: TRBV6-5; j_gene: TRBJ2-1; d_gene: TRBD2; abundance: -; CDR3aa: CASMAGEFNEQFF; CDR3nt: TGTGCCAGTATGGCGGGAGAATTTAATGAGCAGTTCTTC
v_gene: TRBV19; j_gene: TRBJ2-3; d_gene: TRBD2; abundance: once; CDR3aa: CASSRTSGALTDTQYF; CDR3nt: TGTGCCAGTAGTCGGACTAGCGGGGCCCTCACAGATACGCAGTATTTT
v_gene: TRBV2; j_gene: TRBJ2-2; d_gene: -; abundance: -; CDR3aa: CASTRGNTGELFF; CDR3nt: TGTGCCAGCACTCGGGGGAACACCGGGGAGCTGTTTTTT
v_gene: TRBV19; j_gene: TRBJ2-3; d_gene: -; abundance: -; CDR3aa: CASSIEKASSTDTQYF; CDR3nt: TGTGCCAGTAGTATAGAAAAAGCCAGTAGCACAGATACGCAGTATTTT
v_gene: TRBV15; j_gene: TRBJ2-7; d_gene: -; abundance: few; CDR3aa: CATSRGGNYEQYF; CDR3nt: TGTGCCACCAGCAGAGGTGGAAACTACGAGCAGTACTTC
v_gene: TRBV5-6; j_gene: TRBJ1-6; d_gene: -; abundance: -; CDR3aa: CASSRRGRNSPLHF; CDR3nt: TGTGCCAGCAGCCGGAGAGGGCGGAATTCACCCCTCCACTTT
v_gene: TRBV5-4; j_gene: TRBJ2-1; d_gene: TRBD2; abundance: -; CDR3aa: CASSQDLVTSGLDNEQFF; CDR3nt: TGTGCCAGCAGCCAAGACCTAGTTACTAGCGGGCTAGACAATGAGCAGTTCTTC
v_gene: TRBV28; j_gene: TRBJ2-7; d_gene: TRBD2; abundance: -; CDR3aa: CASRRGAPYEQYF; CDR3nt: TGTGCCAGCAGGCGGGGGGCCCCCTACGAGCAGTACTTC
v_gene: TRBV13; j_gene: TRBJ1-1; d_gene: -; abundance: -; CDR3aa: CASSLGQGNPEAFF; CDR3nt: TGTGCCAGCAGCTTAGGACAGGGTAACCCTGAAGCTTTCTTT
v_gene: TRBV5-5; j_gene: TRBJ2-7; d_gene: -; abundance: -; CDR3aa: CASSLIFSTYEQYF; CDR3nt: TGTGCCAGCAGCTTGATCTTTTCTACCTACGAGCAGTACTTC
v_gene: TRBV12-3/TRBV12-4; j_gene: TRBJ2-3; d_gene: TRBD1; abundance: -; CDR3aa: CASRGQGPDTQYF; CDR3nt: TGTGCCAGCAGGGGACAGGGGCCAGATACGCAGTATTTT